Shown below are 14 T cell receptor beta chains from a single sample sequenced in a study of T cells after posttransplantation cyclophosphamide. Here immunoSEQ multiplex PCR was the method, and the copy in TCRdb shows in-frame clones only, minus some. The data contain just over 20,000 clones, over 95% of them singletons. Cells defined as naive were viable CD3+CD4+ or CD3+CD8+ and CCR7+CD45RA+CD45RO-CD95-CD27+CD28+. Material: naive CD4+ T cells sorted from PBMCs. The receptors were gathered from a man in his forties or fifties in good health, CMV-negative, and a related stem cell transplant donor.

This chain uses TRBV28 with TRBJ2-5; TRBD1 matches 7 bases. Germline V gives CDR1 MDHEN, CDR2 SYDVKM. Trimming removed 6 bases from V and 4 bases from J; junction bases left unmatched: 11. CDR3 size: 15 residues. The CDR3 loop reads CASSLAGTARETQYF. CDR3 coding DNA: TGTGCCAGCAGCCTTGCCGGGACAGCCCGAGAGACCCAGTACTTC.

This rearrangement joins TRBV5-1 to TRBJ2-1, with 13 nucleotides matching TRBD2. This CDR3 spans 16 amino acids. The V gene's germline CDR1 is SGHRS and CDR2 YFSETQ. V shed 3 bases and J 0 bases; nucleotides not matched to a gene: 0. The CDR3 loop is CASSWTSGSSYNEQFF. CDR3 nucleotides: TGCGCCAGCAGCTGGACTAGCGGGAGCTCCTACAATGAGCAGTTCTTC.

The rearrangement joins TRBV7-6 to TRBJ2-3; D gene unclear. V was cut by 2 bases and J by 0 bases, with 12 bases left in between. The CDR3 runs 16 residues. Germline V gene lookup returns CDR1 SGHVS and CDR2 FNYEAQ. The CDR3 loop reads CASSLHDSPSTDTQYF. The CDR3 DNA reads TGTGCCAGCAGCTTACATGACTCACCTAGCACAGATACGCAGTATTTT.

The chain employs TRBV7-9 and TRBJ2-2; 9 positions match TRBD2. This CDR3 has 15 residues. Germline trimming cut 6 bases from V and 6 bases from J; bases unmatched to any gene: 8. CDR1 and CDR2 (germline): SEHNR, FQNEAQ (reference sequence). CDR3 region: CASSSLAGTPGELFF. CDR3 nucleotide sequence: TGTGCCAGCAGTAGTCTAGCGGGAACCCCCGGGGAGCTGTTTTTT.

The chain couples TRBV4-2 to TRBJ1-2; D unclear. The CDR3 runs to 11 residues. Germline loops: CDR1 LGHNA, CDR2 YNFKEQ. The V end was cut by 0 bases, the J end by 8 bases, with 4 bases between. CDR3 nucleotides: TGTGCCAGCAGCCAAGATCAGGGCTACACCTTC. As protein: CASSQDQGYTF.

The V and J genes are TRBV27 and TRBJ1-1; D gene unclear. The germline V gene has CDR1 MNHEY and CDR2 SMNVEV (reference sequence). V was pared by 0 bases and J by 3 bases, with 11 bases between. The CDR3 runs 15 residues. DNA for the CDR3: TGTGCCAGCAGTTTATCATCCAGGAGGCACACTGAAGCTTTCTTT. This encodes CASSLSSRRHTEAFF.

CDR3 sequence: CASDTGLSIRTDTQYF. CDR3 DNA: TGCGCCAGCGATACAGGGTTATCAATACGCACAGATACGCAGTATTTT. V gene TRBV5-1 combines with J gene TRBJ2-3; TRBD1 might be the D (6 bases). CDR3 size: 16 residues. V shed 7 bases and J shed 1 base, with 19 bases lying between them. Germline V gene data show CDR1 as SGHRS and CDR2 as YFSETQ.

This chain uses TRBV19 with TRBJ1-2; D uncertain. The CDR3 has 12 residues. Germline CDR1 and CDR2: LNHDA and SQIVND (reference sequence). Trimming cost V 4 bases and J 3 bases, with 6 bases left between them. The CDR3 sequence: CASSTRDYGYTF. DNA of the CDR3: TGTGCCAGTAGTACCCGGGACTATGGCTACACCTTC.

The chain uses TRBV6-1 and TRBJ1-2, with D uncertain. This CDR3 has 15 amino acids. The germline gives CDR1 MNHNS, CDR2 SASEGT. With 4 bases removed from V and 6 bases from J, the gap between germline ends came to 18 bases. The DNA for the CDR3 is TGTGCCAGCAGTGTTACCCTGCCGGCAGCGGATGGCTACACCTTC. Amino acid sequence: CASSVTLPAADGYTF.

The rearrangement links TRBV9 to TRBJ2-3; tentative D call: TRBD1 (6 bases). Trimming removed 0 bases at V and 1 base at J, with 6 bases between. In germline, CDR1 is SGDLS, CDR2 YYNGEE. The CDR3 loop spans 14 amino acids. This chain's CDR3 is CASSVGQGTDTQYF. The CDR3 DNA reads TGTGCCAGCAGCGTAGGACAGGGCACAGATACGCAGTATTTT.

J is TRBJ1-2 and V is TRBV11-2; the D gene is possibly TRBD1 (6 bases). The germline CDR1 and CDR2 sequences are SGHAT and FQNNGV. Trimming stripped 1 base from V and 4 bases from J, with 16 bases between. This CDR3 contains 16 residues. DNA of the CDR3: TGTGCCAGCAGCTTAGGGGGGCAGGGGCGTCTCTATGGCTACACCTTC. This gives the protein CASSLGGQGRLYGYTF.

This clone is a singleton in its sample. This chain joins TRBV4-1 and TRBJ2-1; TRBD2 matches 11 bases. Germline lookup yields CDR1 MGHRA and CDR2 YSYEKL. The CDR3 is 13 amino acids. V was clipped by 3 bases and J by 8 bases; unmatched bases: 0. The CDR3 loop reads CASSHSGRDEQFF. CDR3 DNA: TGCGCCAGCAGCCATAGCGGGAGGGATGAGCAGTTCTTC.

This clone was counted a single time. V gene TRBV6-1 combines with J gene TRBJ2-1, with 9 bases identical to TRBD2. The CDR3 is made up of 13 amino acids. The trim removed 8 bases at V and 4 bases at J, leaving 3 bases unmatched. CDR1 and CDR2 (germline): MNHNS, SASEGT. The chain's CDR3 is CASRLAEYNEQFF. The CDR3 DNA reads as TGTGCCAGCCGACTAGCGGAATACAATGAGCAGTTCTTC.

V is TRBV7-9 and J is TRBJ2-7, with 7 bases aligning to TRBD2. Germline CDR1 and CDR2: SEHNR and FQNEAQ (reference sequence). V was clipped by 0 bases and J by 6 bases; unmatched bases: 11. The CDR3 covers 16 residues. CDR3 loop: CASSLAAGQGLPEQYF. CDR3 sequence (DNA): TGTGCCAGCAGCTTAGCGGCGGGGCAGGGACTACCCGAGCAGTACTTC.